The clone carrying this T cell receptor beta chain was seen ten or more times. Its antigen is not identified. These data belong to a study of breast tumors, draining lymph nodes, adjacent tissues. Study-wide results and limits: Tumor and nontumor repertoires were significantly more similar in luminal-like than in basal-like breast cancer. That most tumor T cells come from lymph nodes remained unproven.

The lymph nodes were axillary draining lymph nodes from breast cancer patients. V was pared by 0 bases and J by 2 bases, with 2 bases of the junction left unmatched. The CDR3 is 14 residues long. Germline-derived CDR1 and CDR2 are SGDLS and YYNGEE. TCRdb processed the multiplex PCR reads anew with MiXCR; each CDR3 protein has one entry. The data hold 250,000 or so distinct CDR3 sequences, with more than 30% observed a single time. This chain uses TRBV9 with TRBJ2-7; 7 bases fit TRBD1. The specimen sequenced was axillary lymph node tissue. The TCR was taken from a female donor with breast cancer. Some clones in this sample may be carry-over from other donors' samples. The CDR3 DNA reads TGTGCCAGCAGCGTAGCGACAGGGCCCTACGAGCAGTACTTC. Encoded protein: CASSVATGPYEQYF.